The rows below give T cell receptor beta chains drawn from one sample of a study of early T cells in non-severe SARS-CoV-2 infection. TCRdb redid the calling of the 5' RACE reads with MiXCR, one entry per CDR3 protein. The repertoire holds fewer than 75,000 distinct CDR3 sequences, with roughly a fifth as singletons. Sequenced here: whole blood, sampled at baseline. These receptors came from an adult who was a healthcare worker with PCR-confirmed SARS-CoV-2 infection or an uninfected control (not recorded which). Each CDR3 is given with its conserved first and last residue. The D gene is left open where the match is weak. Expanded clones get a size class; other rows say once, few or many, or leave the size out.

J	D	V	size	DNA	CDR3
TRBJ2-3	TRBD2	TRBV10-2	few	TGCGCCAGCAGTGGCCCTCCTAGCGGGGGGCGGACAGATACGCAGTATTTT	CASSGPPSGGRTDTQYF
TRBJ2-1	NA	TRBV3-1	few	TGTGCCAGCAGCCAAGGAAATGAGCAGTTCTTC	CASSQGNEQFF
TRBJ2-1	NA	TRBV20-1	NA	TGCAGTGCTAGATATCAGGGGCGCTCCTACAATGAGCAGTTCTTC	CSARYQGRSYNEQFF
TRBJ1-1	NA	TRBV18	few	TGTGCCAGCTCCTCGGGGGACGTATTCCGGGGCACTGAAGCTTTCTTT	CASSSGDVFRGTEAFF
TRBJ1-1	NA	TRBV12-3/TRBV12-4	few	TGTGCCAGCAGTCAGGGAGCCGGGCTCACTGAAGCTTTCTTT	CASSQGAGLTEAFF
TRBJ2-7	NA	TRBV11-2	NA	TGTGCCAGCAGCTTACCCTTCTCCTACGAGCAGTACTTC	CASSLPFSYEQYF
TRBJ1-5	NA	TRBV6-6	few	TGTGCCAGCAGGGACAGCAATCAGCCCCAGCATTTT	CASRDSNQPQHF
TRBJ2-2	NA	TRBV18	few	TGTGCCAGCTCACCGTATGGGAACACCGGGGAGCTGTTTTTT	CASSPYGNTGELFF
TRBJ2-5	NA	TRBV6-1	few	TGTGCCAGCAGTGATACTATAGAAGGGATAATCCAAGAGACCCAGTACTTC	CASSDTIEGIIQETQYF
TRBJ2-3	TRBD1	TRBV10-2	few	TGCGCCAGCAACAGGGGGGTAAGAGATACGCAGTATTTT	CASNRGVRDTQYF
TRBJ2-7	TRBD1	TRBV18	NA	TGTGCCAGCTCACCACCGACAGGGACCTACGAGCAGTACTTC	CASSPPTGTYEQYF
TRBJ1-2	TRBD1	TRBV7-2	few	TGTGCCAGCAAGCTGGACAGGGTCTATGGCTACACCTTC	CASKLDRVYGYTF
TRBJ2-1	TRBD1	TRBV5-1	NA	TGCGCCAGCAGCCTGGACAGGGCTGACAATGAGCAGTTCTTC	CASSLDRADNEQFF
TRBJ2-1	NA	TRBV2	few	TGTGCCAGCAGTGGGCAGGGGGGCGAGCAGTTCTTC	CASSGQGGEQFF
TRBJ2-3	NA	TRBV6-6	few	TGTGCCAGCAGTTACAAGAGCACAGATACGCAGTATTTT	CASSYKSTDTQYF